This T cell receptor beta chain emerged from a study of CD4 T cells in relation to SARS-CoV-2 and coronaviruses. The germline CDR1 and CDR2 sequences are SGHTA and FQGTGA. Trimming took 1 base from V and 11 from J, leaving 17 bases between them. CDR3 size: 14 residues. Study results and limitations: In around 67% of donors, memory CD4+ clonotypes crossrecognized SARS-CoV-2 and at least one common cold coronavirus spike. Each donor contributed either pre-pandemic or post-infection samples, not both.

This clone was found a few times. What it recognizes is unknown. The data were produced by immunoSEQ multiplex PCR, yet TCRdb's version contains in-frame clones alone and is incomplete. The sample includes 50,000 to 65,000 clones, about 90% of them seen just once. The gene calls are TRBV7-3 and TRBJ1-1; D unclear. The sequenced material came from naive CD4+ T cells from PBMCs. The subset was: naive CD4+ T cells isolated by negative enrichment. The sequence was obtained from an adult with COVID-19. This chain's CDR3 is CASSLNPADHRAFF. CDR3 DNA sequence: TGTGCCAGCAGCTTAAACCCAGCGGACCATCGGGCTTTCTTT.